These 5 T cell receptor beta chains originate from one sample sequenced in a study of blood T cell repertoires in COVID-19. Generated by immunoSEQ multiplex PCR, the TCRdb table keeps only in-frame clones and is missing some. The sample records 270,000 or so clones, around nine tenths being singletons. Sequencing input: peripheral blood. The receptors shown here come from a woman under 40 with COVID-19, enrolled during active disease.

This chain links TRBV3-1 (or the pseudogene TRBV3-2) with TRBJ1-2; D uncertain. This CDR3 contains 15 residues. V was cut by 0 bases and J by 0 bases, with 8 bases left in between. CDR1 and CDR2 (germline): LGHDT, YNNKEL (reference sequence). The chain's CDR3 is CASSQDLSTNYGYTF. CDR3 nucleotide sequence: TGTGCCAGCAGCCAAGATCTCAGTACTAACTATGGCTACACCTTC.

This sequence joins TRBV6-6 and TRBJ1-3; D possibly corresponds to TRBD1 (6 bases). The CDR3 extends over 15 amino acids. In germline, CDR1 is MNHNY, CDR2 SVGAGI (reference sequence). Trimming took off 0 bases at V and 2 bases at J, with 8 bases between the two ends. The CDR3 coding sequence is TGTGCCAGCAGTTACTCGGGGGGGCCTGGAAACACCATATATTTT. It codes for CASSYSGGPGNTIYF.

The V gene is TRBV4-1, the J gene TRBJ2-7; the D gene is possibly TRBD2 (6 bases). Germline loops: CDR1 MGHRA, CDR2 YSYEKL. CDR3 size: 15 residues. Trimming cost V 0 bases and J 2 bases, with 11 bases left between them. CDR3 amino acids: CASSQEAGTAYEQYF. The CDR3 DNA reads as TGCGCCAGCAGCCAAGAGGCGGGAACTGCCTACGAGCAGTACTTC.

The chain employs TRBV10-3 and TRBJ1-2; weak D call: TRBD1 (5 bases). The CDR3 spans 12 residues. Germline CDR1 ENHRY, CDR2 SYGVKD. V lost 5 bases and J 4 bases, leaving 8 bases between the germline ends. CDR3 region: CAISRQSYGYTF. In DNA form, the CDR3 reads TGTGCCATCAGTCGACAGAGCTATGGCTACACCTTC.

The rearrangement links TRBV9 to TRBJ2-2; 7 positions agree with TRBD1. Germline V gene sequence: CDR1 SGDLS, CDR2 YYNGEE. The CDR3 is 15 amino acids. With V trimmed by 0 bases and J by 4 bases, 3 bases remained unmatched. The CDR3 DNA is TGTGCCAGCAGCGTAGCTGGGGACAGCACCGGGGAGCTGTTTTTT. This codes for CASSVAGDSTGELFF.